A single sample gave rise to the 8 T cell receptor beta chains below, sequenced in a study of shared clonotypes between healthy human individuals. Using immunoSEQ multiplex PCR, the repertoire was profiled, and TCRdb retains in-frame clones only, with some absent. The table includes about 2 million clones, roughly 94% detected once. The sequenced sample was naive CD4+ T cells sorted from blood. Documented subset: CD45RA+ positively selected. All receptors come from a man younger than 30 in good health.

This clone came up a few times. The chain has TRBV13 and TRBJ1-6; D call uncertain. The CDR3 length is 12 residues. Looked up from germline, CDR1 is PRHDT and CDR2 is FYEKMQ (reference sequence). Trimming removed 0 bases at V and 17 bases at J, with 11 bases between. The CDR3 region has the DNA TGTGCCAGCAGCTTAGGCTCCCGGTTGGTCCACTTT. It yields the protein CASSLGSRLVHF. The whole variable domain, filled in from reference TRBV13 and TRBJ1-6, reads AAGVIQSPRHLIKEKRETATLKCYPIPRHDTVYWYQQGPGQDPQFLISFYEKMQSDKGSIPDRFSAQQFSDYHSELNMSSLELGDSALYFCASSLGSRLVHFGNGTRLTVT.

CDR3 DNA sequence: TGTGCCAGCAGTTACTCTTTGACCGCTAGGCCCTACGAGCAGTACTTC. Amino acid sequence: CASSYSLTARPYEQYF. The chain carries TRBV6-5 and TRBJ2-7, with D unresolved. Germline V lookup: CDR1 MNHEY, CDR2 SVGAGI. This CDR3 spans 16 amino acids. V was trimmed by 0 bases and J by 2 bases, leaving 14 bases between them.

J is TRBJ1-1 and V is TRBV6-5; D gene uncertain. The V gene's germline CDR1 is MNHEY and CDR2 SVGAGI. The CDR3 is 15 residues long. Trimming removed 6 bases at V and 1 base at J, with 15 bases between. The CDR3 here is CASSYAGLGNTEAFF. Written as DNA, the CDR3 is TGTGCCAGCAGCTACGCCGGTCTAGGGAACACTGAAGCTTTCTTT.

The J gene is TRBJ2-3, the V gene TRBV20-1; D ambiguous. The CDR3 loop spans 11 amino acids. The germline gives CDR1 DFQATT, CDR2 SNEGSKA (reference sequence). The CDR3 here is CTVLHTDTQYF. For the CDR3, the DNA is TGCACCGTGCTACACACAGATACGCAGTATTTT.

This rearrangement joins TRBV7-2 to TRBJ1-4, with D perhaps matching TRBD1 (5 bases). Trimming left V 2 bases short and J 7 bases short, with 11 bases between. From germline, CDR1 is SGHTA and CDR2 FQGNSA. CDR3 length: 14 amino acids. CDR3 sequence (DNA): TGTGCCAGCAGCTTAACTAGTGGGGCTGAAAAACTGTTTTTT. Translated, it gives CASSLTSGAEKLFF.

V gene TRBV6-5 combines with J gene TRBJ1-4; D is possibly TRBD1 (6 bases). Germline V gives CDR1 MNHEY, CDR2 SVGAGI. V was cut by 2 bases and J by 7 bases, with 11 bases left in between. This CDR3 region has 14 residues. CDR3 DNA: TGTGCCAGCAGTTACACAGGGTCGGGTGAAAAACTGTTTTTT. Translation gives CASSYTGSGEKLFF.

In its sample, this clone was seen once. The same CDR3 arises from other DNA sequences in this sample as well. The chain carries TRBV11-2 and TRBJ2-1; maybe TRBD2 (6 bases). The V gene lost 1 base and the J gene lost 2 bases, with 9 bases spanning the gap. This CDR3 comprises 15 residues. The germline CDR1 and CDR2 sequences are SGHAT and FQNNGV. The CDR3 DNA follows: TGTGCCAGCAGCTTAGCAGGAGGGACCTACAATGAGCAGTTCTTC. It translates to CASSLAGGTYNEQFF.

The chain recombines TRBV29-1 with TRBJ1-2; the D gene is possibly TRBD1 (6 bases). The CDR3 loop spans 13 amino acids. Germline V gives CDR1 SQVTM, CDR2 ANQGSEA. V dropped 3 bases and J dropped 1 base, with 9 bases sitting between them. CDR3 coding DNA: TGCAGCGTTGATACGGACAGTAACTATGGCTACACCTTC. It specifies CSVDTDSNYGYTF.